The 21 T cell receptor beta chains in this list originate from one sample, sequenced in a study of blood T cell repertoires in COVID-19. Profiled with immunoSEQ multiplex PCR; TCRdb holds only in-frame clones, not every one. The sample holds roughly 200,000 clones; around 84% are singletons and the top ten take roughly 10%. The sequencing input was peripheral blood. The receptor set was obtained from a woman of 80 years or more with COVID-19, enrolled during active disease.

The chain combines TRBV5-4 with TRBJ1-2; 8 nucleotides align to TRBD1. Germline CDR1 SGHNT, CDR2 YYREEE (reference sequence). J was trimmed by 0 bases and V by 4 bases; bases with no gene match: 8. This CDR3 is 16 amino acids long. The CDR3 here is CASSEGTGLSNYGYTF. CDR3 sequence (DNA): TGTGCCAGCAGCGAAGGGACAGGACTCTCTAACTATGGCTACACCTTC.

CDR3 nucleotide sequence: TGTGCCAGCAGCCAAAGCGGGGGGGCTGGGGTCACGCAGTATTTT. Its translation is CASSQSGGAGVTQYF. The chain uses TRBV11-2 and TRBJ2-3, with TRBD2 matching 10 bases. Germline CDR1 and CDR2: SGHAT and FQNNGV. The CDR3 consists of 15 residues. The junction had 11 bases not matched to a gene; V was cut back by 5 bases and J by 9 bases.

The chain has TRBV3-1 (or the pseudogene TRBV3-2) and TRBJ2-2; 14 bases line up with TRBD2. The CDR3 has 16 amino acids. Germline loops: CDR1 LGHDT, CDR2 YNNKEL (reference sequence). After removal of 11 bases from V and 2 bases from J, the junction contained 7 bases not matched to a gene. For the CDR3, the DNA is TGTGCCGCCGGGACTAGCGGGGGCTCTAACACCGGGGAGCTGTTTTTT. It is translated as CAAGTSGGSNTGELFF.

V and J are TRBV7-2 and TRBJ2-3, with D uncertain. This CDR3 is built from 13 residues. Deletions cut 0 bases from V and 4 bases from J, with 5 bases between. CDR1 and CDR2 (germline): SGHTA, FQGNSA. This CDR3 reads CASSLASSDTQYF. In DNA, the CDR3 is TGTGCCAGCAGCTTAGCTTCATCAGATACGCAGTATTTT.

The V call is TRBV9, the J call TRBJ2-2, with D perhaps TRBD2 (6 bases). Germline CDR1 reads SGDLS; CDR2 reads YYNGEE. The germline V and J ends were trimmed by 4 bases and 6 bases, with 22 bases remaining between them. This CDR3 has 17 amino acids. Here the CDR3 DNA reads TGTGCCAGCAGCATAGTATCGAGGAGGGTTACCCCCGGGGAGCTGTTTTTT. It yields the protein CASSIVSRRVTPGELFF.

V usage is TRBV19 and J usage is TRBJ2-7, with D possibly matching TRBD1 (6 bases). The CDR3 extends over 14 amino acids. Germline V lookup: CDR1 LNHDA, CDR2 SQIVND (reference sequence). Trimming took off 3 bases at V and 4 bases at J, with 13 bases between the two ends. CDR3 DNA: TGTGCCAGTAGTATGGACAGTTTCGGGTACGAGCAGTACTTC. Translated: CASSMDSFGYEQYF.

The chain couples TRBV6-5 to TRBJ1-1, with no clear D. The CDR3 is 14 residues long. Per the germline V gene, CDR1 is MNHEY and CDR2 is SVGAGI. V lost 6 bases and J lost 5, with 16 bases in between. This chain's CDR3 is CASRDMGRATEAFF. The CDR3 DNA follows: TGTGCCAGCAGGGATATGGGGAGGGCAACTGAAGCTTTCTTT.

The chain is built from TRBV6-1 and TRBJ1-5; D remains unclear. The V gene lost 0 bases and the J gene lost 0 bases, with 3 bases spanning the gap. The CDR3 extends over 14 amino acids. The V gene's germline CDR1 is MNHNS and CDR2 SASEGT. The chain's CDR3 is CASSEAYSNQPQHF. CDR3 nucleotides: TGTGCCAGCAGTGAAGCATATAGCAATCAGCCCCAGCATTTT.

This rearrangement joins TRBV6-5 to TRBJ1-5; a weak D match, TRBD1 (6 bases). This CDR3 contains 15 residues. Germline V lookup: CDR1 MNHEY, CDR2 SVGAGI. Trimming removed 6 bases from V and 2 bases from J, with 14 bases in between. The CDR3 bases are TGTGCCAGCAGGGGAGCAGGGGTAGGCAATCAGCCCCAGCATTTT. Encoded protein: CASRGAGVGNQPQHF.

The chain uses TRBV5-8 and TRBJ1-5, with TRBD1 identical over 12 bases. J gave up 0 bases and V 5 bases, and 6 bases lay outside the gene matches. The CDR3 consists of 17 residues. Germline V gene data show CDR1 as SGHTS and CDR2 as YDEGEE. For the CDR3, the DNA is TGTGCCAGCAGGTCCGGGACAGGGGGCGGTAGCAATCAGCCCCAGCATTTT. Its translation is CASRSGTGGGSNQPQHF.

J is TRBJ1-2 and V is TRBV15; 9 nucleotides agree with TRBD1. The CDR3 contains 15 residues. The V gene's germline CDR1 is LNHNV and CDR2 YYDKDF (reference sequence). Trimming at V came to 2 bases and at J to 5 bases, leaving 6 bases not matched to a gene. The CDR3 loop reads CATSRTGGQGYGYTF. Written as DNA, the CDR3 is TGTGCCACCAGCAGAACAGGGGGCCAGGGGTATGGCTACACCTTC.

The chain links TRBV5-8 to TRBJ1-1; D may be TRBD1 (5 bases). Germline assignment: CDR1 SGHTS and CDR2 YDEGEE. Trimming pared 6 bases from V and 1 base from J, leaving 13 bases between. This CDR3 is 14 amino acids long. The CDR3 DNA follows: TGTGCCAGCAATGGGGCCGGCGGGAACACTGAAGCTTTCTTT. Translation gives CASNGAGGNTEAFF.

The rearrangement joins TRBV28 to TRBJ1-2, with D tentatively TRBD1 (5 bases). The V gene lost 4 bases and the J gene lost 0 bases, with 18 bases spanning the gap. This CDR3 has 17 amino acids. CDR1 and CDR2 (germline): MDHEN, SYDVKM. CDR3 in amino acids: CASSSSRVGLANYGYTF. In nucleotides, the CDR3 is TGTGCCAGCAGTTCCTCCAGGGTCGGATTAGCTAACTATGGCTACACCTTC.

The V gene is TRBV5-6, the J gene TRBJ2-1; 11 nucleotides line up with TRBD2. The CDR3 is 15 amino acids. Germline loops: CDR1 SGHDT, CDR2 YYEEEE. Germline trimming cut 4 bases from V and 7 bases from J; bases unmatched to any gene: 7. DNA of the CDR3: TGTGCCAGCAGCCCCGGGACTAGCGGTATAAATGAGCAGTTCTTC. Protein product: CASSPGTSGINEQFF. The complete variable domain, with remaining parts taken from reference TRBV5-6 and TRBJ2-1, reads DAGVTQSPTHLIKTRGQQVTLRCSPKSGHDTVSWYQQALGQGPQFIFQYYEEEERQRGNFPDRFSGHQFPNYSSELNVNALLLGDSALYLCASSPGTSGINEQFFGPGTRLTVL.

This chain links TRBV7-3 with TRBJ2-5, with D possibly TRBD1 on 6 matching bases. With 5 bases removed from V and 4 bases from J, the gap between germline ends came to 11 bases. The CDR3 is 13 amino acids. CDR1 and CDR2 from the germline V gene are SGHTA and FQGTGA. CDR3 bases: TGTGCCAGCAGCCCATCAGGGGCAGAGACCCAGTACTTC. Translated, it gives CASSPSGAETQYF.

This sequence joins TRBV6-6 and TRBJ2-7, with 11 bases identical to TRBD2. The CDR3 length is 15 residues. Germline V gives CDR1 MNHNY, CDR2 SVGAGI (reference sequence). The V and J ends lost 4 bases and 0 bases, in that order; junction bases with no gene match: 2. CDR3 nucleotides: TGTGCCAGCAGTTTTACTAGCGGGGGCTCCTACGAGCAGTACTTC. Translating gives CASSFTSGGSYEQYF.

The chain employs TRBV7-9 and TRBJ1-2; D gene ambiguous. This CDR3 has 15 residues. CDR1 is SEHNR and CDR2 is FQNEAQ in the germline V gene (reference sequence). V dropped 6 bases and J dropped 8 bases, with 22 bases sitting between them. In DNA, the CDR3 is TGTGCCAGCAGGGTCACAAACTCCTTGACGCGGGGCTACACCTTC. Translation gives CASRVTNSLTRGYTF.

The DNA for the CDR3 is TGTGCCAGCAGCCAAGATCGCGGGACTAAAGCAGATACGCAGTATTTT. As protein: CASSQDRGTKADTQYF. The chain carries TRBV3-1 (or the pseudogene TRBV3-2) and TRBJ2-3, with TRBD2 matching 7 bases. V shed 0 bases, J shed 4 bases, and the junction held 7 bases outside the gene matches. The CDR3 totals 16 residues. CDR1 and CDR2 from the germline V gene are LGHDT and YNNKEL (reference sequence).

A remark on this clone: This specimen includes other DNA sequences encoding the same CDR3. The DNA of the CDR3 is TGTGCCATCAGTGAAAGGGGGCAGAACACTGAAGCTTTCTTT. Translation: CAISERGQNTEAFF. The chain combines TRBV10-3 with TRBJ1-1; 7 nucleotides line up with TRBD1. The CDR3 is 14 amino acids. The V segment lost 3 bases and the J segment 1 base; nucleotides outside the gene matches: 2. Germline lookup yields CDR1 ENHRY and CDR2 SYGVKD.

This chain links TRBV28 with TRBJ2-7; 9 bases match TRBD1. Germline loops: CDR1 MDHEN, CDR2 SYDVKM. The CDR3 is 17 residues long. Losses at the gene ends were 5 bases for V and 5 bases for J; bases not matched to a gene: 16. CDR3 residues: CASSPPSPGQGRDEQYV. Here the CDR3 DNA reads TGTGCCAGCAGTCCTCCATCCCCGGGACAGGGAAGAGACGAGCAGTACGTC.

This clone occurred a few times. CDR3 nucleotide sequence: TGTGCCAGCAGCCCCGGGACAGCTAACTATGGCTACACCTTC. As protein: CASSPGTANYGYTF. The chain is built from TRBV5-6 and TRBJ1-2; 7 bases fit TRBD1. V lost 4 bases to trimming and J lost 0 bases; unmatched junction nucleotides: 3. The V gene's germline CDR1 is SGHDT and CDR2 YYEEEE. This CDR3 has 14 amino acids.